What follows are 32 T cell receptor beta chains derived from one specimen sequenced in a study of T-cell memory formation after mild COVID-19 (dated by TCRdb to about 2021). Library generation was performed with 5' RACE. The sequencing machine was an Illumina NovaSeq 6000. The raw public data were reprocessed by TCRdb itself: fastp quality trimming at Q25, MiXCR clonotype calling, in-frame beta chains only. CDR3 protein sequences are deduplicated, and each keeps its most common genes and DNA. This sample holds about 110,000 distinct CDR3 sequences; about 24% were observed only once. Approximately 41% of the sample is held by the ten biggest clonotypes. The sequencing sample was made of PBMCs or a T cell subset sorted from them (not recorded which). These receptors originate from a man aged 18-30 years who had mild COVID-19 (a few samples of this study predate the infection). The sample titles of this study are shuffled in the database, so cell type and time point are left out; the donor was told from shared clones.

In its sample, this clonotype was seen many times. The J gene is TRBJ2-3, the V gene TRBV5-1, with 10 bases aligning to TRBD1. V shed 3 bases, J shed 4 bases, and the junction held 5 bases outside the gene matches. Germline CDR1 and CDR2: SGHRS and YFSETQ. This CDR3 is built from 15 residues. This chain's CDR3 is CASSSQGQGADTQYF. The CDR3 bases are TGCGCCAGCAGCTCCCAAGGACAGGGGGCAGATACGCAGTATTTT.

J is TRBJ2-5 and V is TRBV7-6; 8 positions agree with TRBD2. The CDR3 covers 14 residues. J gave up 3 bases and V 7 bases, and 7 bases lay outside the gene matches. Germline CDR1 reads SGHVS; CDR2 reads FNYEAQ. CDR3: CASTSGFGKETQYF. The DNA for the CDR3 is TGTGCCAGCACTAGCGGGTTCGGGAAAGAGACCCAGTACTTC.

This clonotype turned up a few times. The chain combines TRBV2 with TRBJ2-5, with a weak D call TRBD2 (5 bases). The V gene's germline CDR1 is SNHLY and CDR2 FYNNEI. This CDR3 is built from 13 residues. Trimming shortened V by 11 bases and J by 9 bases, and 22 bases separated the two germline ends. CDR3 coding DNA: TGTGCCCGTAAGCGGATCCTCGAAAAGCCCCAGTACTTC. It encodes CARKRILEKPQYF.

This clonotype was picked up many times. The V and J genes are TRBV23-1 and TRBJ2-7, with D possibly being TRBD2 (6 bases). TRBV23-1 counts as an open reading frame of uncertain function. The CDR3 is 14 residues long. With 7 bases removed from V and 5 bases from J, the gap between germline ends came to 18 bases. In DNA, the CDR3 is TGCGCCAGCACCCCACCGGGGAGGTCTAACGAGCAGTACTTC. Amino acid sequence: CASTPPGRSNEQYF.

This clonotype was seen more than once but under ten times. The V call is TRBV5-1, the J call TRBJ2-5; D tentatively fits TRBD1 or TRBD2 (5 bases each). CDR3 length: 15 amino acids. Germline V CDR1 and CDR2: SGHRS, YFSETQ. The germline V and J ends were trimmed by 0 bases and 5 bases, with 14 bases remaining between them. CDR3 sequence: CASSLGVGTLETQYF. Here the CDR3 DNA reads TGCGCCAGCAGCTTGGGGGTCGGGACGTTGGAGACCCAGTACTTC. The whole variable domain, remainder taken from reference TRBV5-1 and TRBJ2-5, is KAGVTQTPRYLIKTRGQQVTLSCSPISGHRSVSWYQQTPGQGLQFLFEYFSETQRNKGNFPGRFSGRQFSNSRSEMNVSTLELGDSALYLCASSLGVGTLETQYFGPGTRLLVL.

This clonotype was counted between two and nine times. The chain combines TRBV7-9 with TRBJ1-2, with TRBD1 matching over 7 bases. This CDR3 is 14 amino acids long. CDR1 SEHNR and CDR2 FQNEAQ come from the germline V gene (reference sequence). With V trimmed by 3 bases and J by 4 bases, 5 bases remained unmatched. CDR3 bases: TGTGCCAGCAGCTTCTCAGGGGGTGCCTATGGCTACACCTTC. Protein product: CASSFSGGAYGYTF.

This clonotype was detected a few times. V gene TRBV29-1 combines with J gene TRBJ1-2; possible D gene TRBD1, 5 bases. This CDR3 is 13 amino acids long. Germline CDR1 is SQVTM and CDR2 is ANQGSEA. Trimming stripped 6 bases from V and 3 bases from J, with 14 bases between. DNA for the CDR3: TGCAGCGTCTCCCAGATGGGGGACTATGGCTACACCTTC. Translated: CSVSQMGDYGYTF.

The chain couples TRBV20-1 to TRBJ2-3, with D perhaps TRBD2 (6 bases). V lost 6 bases and J 5 bases, leaving 21 bases between the germline ends. Germline V gene sequence: CDR1 DFQATT, CDR2 SNEGSKA (reference sequence). The CDR3 runs to 15 residues. The CDR3 nucleotides read TGCAGTGCAGCGTCCCCCTCGGGGGTCGGAGATACGCAGTATTTT. This gives the protein CSAASPSGVGDTQYF.

V and J are TRBV6-2 or TRBV6-3 and TRBJ2-1; 10 nucleotides agree with TRBD2. This CDR3 has 17 residues. V was pared by 0 bases and J by 4 bases, with 6 bases of the junction left unmatched. Germline CDR1 MNHEY, CDR2 SVGEGT. The CDR3, as DNA: TGTGCCAGCAGTTACTCGAAGGTAGCGGGGGGATACAATGAGCAGTTCTTC. It specifies CASSYSKVAGGYNEQFF.

The chain uses TRBV12-5 and TRBJ2-5, with TRBD1 matching 8 bases. Trimming removed 4 bases from V and 2 bases from J; junction bases left unmatched: 6. The V gene's germline CDR1 is LGHNT and CDR2 FRNRAP. There are 15 residues in the CDR3. In nucleotides, the CDR3 is TGTGCTAGTGGTTGGAGGACAGGGCGTCAAGAGACCCAGTACTTC. It is translated as CASGWRTGRQETQYF.

The gene calls are TRBV28 and TRBJ2-3; 10 bases line up with TRBD2. The CDR3 has 16 amino acids. Losses at the gene ends were 10 bases for V and 2 bases for J; bases not matched to a gene: 12. Germline V gives CDR1 MDHEN, CDR2 SYDVKM. The CDR3 reads CATQEWTSGYTDTQYF. The CDR3 coding sequence is TGTGCCACTCAGGAATGGACTAGCGGATACACAGATACGCAGTATTTT.

This clonotype was seen more than once but under ten times. The chain's CDR3 is CASSEEDRAGGYEPQHF. The CDR3 coding sequence is TGCGCCAGCAGTGAGGAGGACAGGGCAGGGGGCTATGAGCCCCAGCATTTT. V and J are TRBV10-2 and TRBJ1-5; 8 bases are shared with TRBD1. The CDR3 is 17 residues long. Germline V lookup: CDR1 WSHSY, CDR2 SAAADI. After removal of 2 bases from V and 8 bases from J, the junction contained 14 bases not matched to a gene.

A few counts support this clonotype. This chain connects TRBV6-1 to TRBJ2-7; D uncertain. V was shortened by 2 bases and J by 0 bases, with 5 bases between the two germline ends. Germline-derived CDR1 and CDR2 are MNHNS and SASEGT. The length of the CDR3 is 13 residues. The CDR3 reads CASSESSSYEQYV. In DNA form, the CDR3 reads TGTGCCAGCAGTGAATCGAGCTCCTACGAGCAGTACGTC.

V is TRBV29-1 and J is TRBJ2-7; D not certain. V lost 4 bases to trimming and J lost 0 bases, with 10 bases between them. CDR1 SQVTM and CDR2 ANQGSEA come from the germline V gene. The CDR3 loop spans 13 amino acids. CDR3 residues: CSVVPQSSYEQYF. The CDR3 coding sequence is TGCAGCGTTGTCCCCCAGTCCTCCTACGAGCAGTACTTC.

A remark on this clonotype: One end of the junction fails to match germline, which may point to a read error. The J gene is TRBJ2-2, the V gene TRBV7-6; D possibly corresponds to TRBD2 (5 bases). Per germline, CDR1 SGHVS and CDR2 FNYEAQ. This CDR3 has 14 amino acids. In DNA form, the CDR3 reads TGTGCCAGCAGCTTAGTTACCTCGACCGGGGAGCTGGTTTTT. This codes for CASSLVTSTGELVF.

This chain connects TRBV9 to TRBJ2-1; TRBD2 matches at 7 bases. The CDR3 sequence is 13 residues long. V was pared by 4 bases and J by 5 bases, with 3 bases of the junction left unmatched. Germline loops: CDR1 SGDLS, CDR2 YYNGEE. CDR3 sequence reads: CASSHGTNNEQFF. CDR3 in DNA: TGTGCCAGCAGCCACGGGACTAACAATGAGCAGTTCTTC.

This sequence joins TRBV4-3 and TRBJ2-1; TRBD2 matches 7 bases. Germline lookup yields CDR1 LGHNA and CDR2 YSLEER. The CDR3 covers 15 residues. Trimming at V came to 4 bases and at J to 5 bases, leaving 8 bases not matched to a gene. The CDR3 DNA follows: TGCGCCAGCAGCCCGGCGTCCAGCGGGAACAATGAGCAGTTCTTC. Translated: CASSPASSGNNEQFF.

This clonotype has a handful of counts. The chain joins TRBV7-8 to TRBJ1-1; 9 nucleotides agree with TRBD1. The CDR3 consists of 17 residues. J was trimmed by 2 bases and V by 4 bases; bases with no gene match: 11. CDR1 and CDR2 (germline): SGHVS, FQNEAQ. Here the CDR3 DNA reads TGTGCCAGCAGCTCGCTGGGGACAGGGATTCGTAACACTGAAGCTTTCTTT. Its translation: CASSSLGTGIRNTEAFF.

This clonotype was picked up many times. This rearrangement joins TRBV7-6 to TRBJ2-3; no clear D. Germline V gives CDR1 SGHVS, CDR2 FNYEAQ. This CDR3 contains 16 residues. The V end lost 4 bases, the J end lost 3 bases, and 17 bases lay between the germline ends. CDR3 in DNA: TGTGCCAGCAGCTCTGGAGAGCTGTCCAGGACAGATACGCAGTATTTT. Protein product: CASSSGELSRTDTQYF.

This clonotype has a handful of counts. The V call is TRBV27, the J call TRBJ2-7, with TRBD1 matching over 8 bases. The CDR3 covers 16 residues. Trimming took 5 bases from V and 3 from J; bases not matched to a gene: 12. Germline V lookup: CDR1 MNHEY, CDR2 SMNVEV (reference sequence). CDR3 amino acids: CASSRGQGSNYYEQYF. The CDR3 nucleotides read TGTGCCAGCAGTCGAGGACAGGGCAGCAATTACTACGAGCAGTACTTC.

The V gene is TRBV2, the J gene TRBJ2-5; 14 bases fit TRBD2. Germline loops: CDR1 SNHLY, CDR2 FYNNEI. This CDR3 is built from 15 residues. V shed 6 bases, J shed 4 bases, and the junction held 4 bases outside the gene matches. The CDR3 reads CASRKGTSGGETQYF. The CDR3 nucleotides are TGTGCCAGCAGGAAGGGGACTAGCGGGGGAGAGACCCAGTACTTC.

The chain is built from TRBV21-1 and TRBJ2-4. TRBV21-1 is annotated as a pseudogene. This CDR3 is 16 amino acids long. CDR3: CASSKGQGLAKNIQYF. The CDR3 nucleotides read TGTGCCAGCAGCAAAGGGCAGGGGCTGGCCAAAAACATTCAGTACTTC.

This clonotype has a handful of counts. J is TRBJ2-3 and V is TRBV4-1; 10 nucleotides agree with TRBD2. The V and J ends lost 2 bases and 0 bases, in that order; junction bases with no gene match: 8. From germline, CDR1 is MGHRA and CDR2 YSYEKL. This CDR3 region has 18 residues. The CDR3 sequence: CASSQISRTSGSTDTQYF. CDR3 DNA sequence: TGCGCCAGCAGCCAAATAAGCCGGACTAGCGGTAGCACAGATACGCAGTATTTT.

This clonotype came up a few times. This chain connects TRBV7-9 to TRBJ2-5; maybe TRBD2 (5 bases). V lost 4 bases to trimming and J lost 5 bases, with 17 bases between them. Germline V lookup: CDR1 SEHNR, CDR2 FQNEAQ (reference sequence). The CDR3 runs 15 residues. CDR3 sequence (DNA): TGTGCCAGCAGCTCCCACCCAAAGGGAGCGGAGACCCAGTACTTC. Its protein is CASSSHPKGAETQYF.

The chain recombines TRBV27 with TRBJ2-3, with 10 bases identical to TRBD2. V shed 7 bases, J shed 10 bases, and the junction held 2 bases outside the gene matches. CDR1 and CDR2 from the germline V gene are MNHEY and SMNVEV (reference sequence). The CDR3 length is 11 residues. CDR3: CASTSGGAQYF. As DNA, the CDR3 is TGTGCCAGCACCAGCGGGGGGGCGCAGTATTTT.

V and J are TRBV4-1 and TRBJ2-1; 7 nucleotides align to TRBD1. V was pared by 0 bases and J by 8 bases, with 10 bases of the junction left unmatched. CDR1 is MGHRA and CDR2 is YSYEKL in the germline V gene. This CDR3 region has 16 residues. Written as DNA, the CDR3 is TGCGCCAGCAGCCAAGATAGAGGGGGCAGGGGTTATGAGCAGTTCTTC. This sequence encodes CASSQDRGGRGYEQFF.

There are many counts of this clonotype. The V gene is TRBV28, the J gene TRBJ1-4; D may be TRBD1 (6 bases). The CDR3 is 16 amino acids. Germline V gene lookup returns CDR1 MDHEN and CDR2 SYDVKM. V was trimmed by 4 bases and J by 7 bases, leaving 19 bases between them. CDR3 amino acids: CASSSPRRGGPEKLFF. In DNA, the CDR3 is TGTGCCAGCAGTTCCCCCCGGAGGGGGGGCCCTGAAAAACTGTTTTTT.

This clonotype was detected only a few times. The rearrangement uses TRBV13 and TRBJ1-2; 7 bases agree with TRBD1. Germline-derived CDR1 and CDR2 are PRHDT and FYEKMQ (reference sequence). V was pared by 5 bases and J by 4 bases, with 10 bases of the junction left unmatched. The CDR3 extends over 15 amino acids. CDR3 nucleotide sequence: TGTGCCAGCAGCGGCCGACAGGGTCACGTCTATGGCTACACCTTC. It specifies CASSGRQGHVYGYTF.

The J gene is TRBJ2-5, the V gene TRBV5-1, with TRBD1 as a possible D gene (7 bases). Germline V gene data show CDR1 as SGHRS and CDR2 as YFSETQ. The V and J ends lost 7 bases and 1 base respectively, with 11 bases between them. CDR3 length equals 13 residues. CDR3 loop: CASFQGGQETQYF. CDR3 DNA: TGCGCCAGCTTCCAGGGGGGCCAAGAGACCCAGTACTTC.

This clonotype was found a few times. The rearrangement links TRBV4-3 to TRBJ2-7; 9 nucleotides line up with TRBD2. The junction had 6 bases not matched to a gene; V was cut back by 0 bases and J by 0 bases. Per germline, CDR1 LGHNA and CDR2 YSLEER. This CDR3 is built from 17 residues. CDR3 sequence reads: CASSQDLGGLASYEQYF. The CDR3 coding sequence is TGCGCCAGCAGCCAAGATCTTGGGGGACTAGCCTCCTACGAGCAGTACTTC.

The table lists this clonotype with a few counts. The genes are TRBV19 and TRBJ2-4; a possible D gene is TRBD2 (6 bases). This CDR3 is 12 amino acids long. Trimming took 6 bases from V and 15 from J, leaving 18 bases between them. The germline V gene has CDR1 LNHDA and CDR2 SQIVND (reference sequence). The CDR3: CASSGGGAAWYF. CDR3 in DNA: TGTGCCAGTAGCGGTGGCGGGGCTGCGTGGTACTTC.

This clonotype came up a few times. The chain joins TRBV27 to TRBJ1-5; the D is unclear. Trimming stripped 2 bases from V and 3 bases from J, with 5 bases between. This CDR3 is built from 13 residues. Germline V gene sequence: CDR1 MNHEY, CDR2 SMNVEV (reference sequence). The CDR3 DNA reads as TGTGCCAGCAGTTTACTCCCCAATCAGCCCCAGCATTTT. It specifies CASSLLPNQPQHF.